The 8 T cell receptor beta chains below all came from one sample that was sequenced in a study of CD8 T cells in Susac syndrome. RNA, at roughly 0.5 to 1 ug, was reverse transcribed with random hexamers. TCRdb reprocessed the immunoSEQ multiplex PCR reads with MiXCR, giving one entry per CDR3 protein. The repertoire holds some 150,000 distinct CDR3 sequences, with 94% as singletons. The sequencing sample was made of CD8+ T cells from PBMCs. Source of these receptors: a human donor with multiple sclerosis.

The V call is TRBV29-1, the J call TRBJ1-1, with D possibly TRBD1 on 6 matching bases. Trimming removed 4 bases at V and 5 bases at J, with 14 bases between. Per germline, CDR1 SQVTM and CDR2 ANQGSEA. This CDR3 spans 13 amino acids. The CDR3 DNA sequence: TGCAGCGTTGGGCCCGACAGGACAACTGAAGCTTTCTTT. This translates into CSVGPDRTTEAFF.

V is TRBV9 and J is TRBJ1-5, with D tentatively TRBD1 (5 bases). The CDR3 extends over 15 amino acids. Per germline, CDR1 SGDLS and CDR2 YYNGEE. Deletions cut 3 bases from V and 4 bases from J, with 14 bases between. CDR3 DNA sequence: TGTGCCAGCAGCGCTGGACCCCGGACAAATCAGCCCCAGCATTTT. This sequence encodes CASSAGPRTNQPQHF.

The rearrangement uses TRBV3-1 and TRBJ1-4, with 8 bases aligning to TRBD1. The junction had 11 bases not matched to a gene; V was cut back by 3 bases and J by 8 bases. The CDR3 loop spans 16 amino acids. Looked up from germline, CDR1 is LGHDT and CDR2 is YNNKEL (reference sequence). In DNA, the CDR3 is TGTGCCAGCAGCCATTCTCAGACAGGGGAGAGGGAAAAACTGTTTTTT. It translates to CASSHSQTGEREKLFF.

The chain employs TRBV20-1 and TRBJ2-7, with no clear D. V dropped 3 bases and J dropped 1 base, with 13 bases sitting between them. This CDR3 spans 14 amino acids. From germline, CDR1 is DFQATT and CDR2 SNEGSKA (reference sequence). The DNA of the CDR3 is TGCAGTGCTAGTCAGGACCTAGGGTCCTACGAGCAGTACTTC. Amino acid sequence: CSASQDLGSYEQYF.

This clonotype was recorded once. The chain is built from TRBV27 and TRBJ2-2; either TRBD1 or TRBD2 may fit D (5 bases each). The V gene lost 8 bases and the J gene lost 5 bases, with 15 bases spanning the gap. There are 14 residues in the CDR3. The germline CDR1 and CDR2 sequences are MNHEY and SMNVEV (reference sequence). CDR3 sequence: CASSPGPVTGELFF. CDR3 DNA: TGTGCCAGCTCCCCGGGACCTGTGACCGGGGAGCTGTTTTTT.

This clonotype came up once. The chain employs TRBV13 and TRBJ2-3, with D perhaps TRBD2 (6 bases). Germline V gives CDR1 PRHDT, CDR2 FYEKMQ (reference sequence). The CDR3 has 12 residues. V lost 5 bases to trimming and J lost 10 bases, with 13 bases between them. The CDR3 DNA follows: TGTGCCAGCAGCAACGCGGGAATGTCGCAGTATTTT. It yields the protein CASSNAGMSQYF. Supplemented by reference TRBV13 and TRBJ2-3, the full variable domain reads AAGVIQSPRHLIKEKRETATLKCYPIPRHDTVYWYQQGPGQDPQFLISFYEKMQSDKGSIPDRFSAQQFSDYHSELNMSSLELGDSALYFCASSNAGMSQYFGPGTRLTVL.

This CDR3 is CASTPSGVGELFF. CDR3 sequence (DNA): TGTGCCAGCACCCCCAGCGGGGTCGGGGAGCTGTTTTTT. The chain couples TRBV3-1 to TRBJ2-2; 7 bases agree with TRBD2. This CDR3 spans 13 amino acids. Trimming removed 7 bases from V and 7 bases from J; junction bases left unmatched: 6. CDR1 is LGHDT, CDR2 YNNKEL, per germline (reference sequence).

V and J are TRBV9 and TRBJ2-5; 10 bases map to TRBD2. The V gene's germline CDR1 is SGDLS and CDR2 YYNGEE. This CDR3 has 15 residues. V shed 1 base and J 5 bases; nucleotides not matched to a gene: 5. This chain's CDR3 is CASSVSAGGMETQYF. CDR3 DNA: TGTGCCAGCAGCGTATCAGCGGGGGGGATGGAGACCCAGTACTTC.